These 24 T cell receptor beta chains were all obtained from the same sample, sequenced in a study of T-cell reconstitution after alpha-beta-depleted transplantation in children. Unique molecular identifiers featured in how the TCRbeta library was prepared. TCRdb reanalysed the PCR reads using MiXCR and keeps one entry per CDR3 protein. The sample contains 60,000 to 70,000 distinct CDR3 sequences, 4.9% of which appear only once. The sample here was PBMCs, mostly from graft donor cells, taken 180 days after TCRalphabeta/CD19-depleted stem cell transplant. Receptors were obtained from a boy younger than two who had a stem cell transplant for acute myeloid leukemia, so the T cells may come from the graft donor.

Ten or more counts support this clonotype. The gene calls are TRBV12-3 or TRBV12-4 and TRBJ1-3; TRBD1 might be the D (5 bases). The CDR3 sequence is 15 residues long. Trimming removed 5 bases from V and 0 bases from J, with 11 bases in between. The CDR3 DNA is TGTGCCAGCAGTGGGGCCGGGGGCTCTGGAAACACCATATATTTT. It specifies CASSGAGGSGNTIYF.

This clonotype was counted many times. V is TRBV5-1 and J is TRBJ1-2; D possibly corresponds to TRBD1 (5 bases). V was cut by 5 bases and J by 4 bases, with 21 bases left in between. Germline CDR1 reads SGHRS; CDR2 reads YFSETQ. CDR3 length: 16 amino acids. CDR3 sequence reads: CASRSQIAGGSYGYTF. The DNA for the CDR3 is TGCGCCAGCAGATCCCAAATCGCCGGGGGTAGCTATGGCTACACCTTC. Variable domain in full (rest from reference TRBV5-1 and TRBJ1-2): KAGVTQTPRYLIKTRGQQVTLSCSPISGHRSVSWYQQTPGQGLQFLFEYFSETQRNKGNFPGRFSGRQFSNSRSEMNVSTLELGDSALYLCASRSQIAGGSYGYTFGSGTRLTVV.

This clonotype was observed many times. V is TRBV19 and J is TRBJ1-6; D is unclear. CDR1 and CDR2 (germline): LNHDA, SQIVND (reference sequence). V lost 3 bases, J lost 4 bases, and 10 bases lay in between. This CDR3 is built from 15 residues. Here the CDR3 reads CASSMRTDYNSPLHF. CDR3 nucleotides: TGTGCCAGTAGTATGAGGACGGATTATAATTCACCCCTCCACTTT.

This clonotype was seen many times. The chain joins TRBV18 to TRBJ2-1; 10 bases match TRBD1. This CDR3 is built from 15 residues. The germline CDR1 and CDR2 sequences are KGHSH and LQKENI. V shed 4 bases and J 5 bases; nucleotides not matched to a gene: 5. CDR3 DNA sequence: TGTGCCAGCTCACGGAGAGGGACAGGGGACAATGAGCAGTTCTTC. It translates to CASSRRGTGDNEQFF.

This clonotype was seen at least ten times. V and J are TRBV9 and TRBJ2-1; possibly TRBD2 for D (7 bases). Trimming removed 7 bases from V and 9 bases from J, with 20 bases in between. The V gene's germline CDR1 is SGDLS and CDR2 YYNGEE. CDR3 length: 14 amino acids. CDR3 nucleotides: TGTGCCAGCGGCCCAGGACTAGTCAGGGGTGAGCAGTTCTTC. Translation: CASGPGLVRGEQFF.

This clonotype was seen ten or more times. The V call is TRBV12-3 or TRBV12-4, the J call TRBJ1-2; D is possibly TRBD1 (6 bases). The CDR3 is 16 residues long. Trimming left V 2 bases short and J 4 bases short, with 17 bases between. Written as DNA, the CDR3 is TGTGCCAGCAGTTTAACCCGGACAGCGTCCCCCTATGGCTACACCTTC. It is translated as CASSLTRTASPYGYTF.

This clonotype came up many times. The rearrangement uses TRBV7-2 and TRBJ1-2; 7 positions agree with TRBD1. In germline, CDR1 is SGHTA, CDR2 FQGNSA. Trimming took 5 bases from V and 8 from J; bases not matched to a gene: 8. This CDR3 has 13 amino acids. The chain's CDR3 is CASSPTGVGGYTF. CDR3 coding DNA: TGTGCCAGCAGCCCAACAGGGGTGGGGGGCTACACCTTC.

The chain uses TRBV7-2 and TRBJ2-1; D unresolved. The CDR3 runs 15 residues. The V end was cut by 3 bases, the J end by 8 bases, with 17 bases between. Per germline, CDR1 SGHTA and CDR2 FQGNSA. CDR3 sequence (DNA): TGTGCCAGCAGCTTTTTCGCGGCCGAGCGAGATGAGCAGTTCTTC. Amino acids: CASSFFAAERDEQFF.

The table lists this clonotype with many counts. The V call is TRBV7-8, the J call TRBJ2-7, with a possible D match to TRBD2 (5 bases). The V gene's germline CDR1 is SGHVS and CDR2 FQNEAQ. With 5 bases removed from V and 3 bases from J, the gap between germline ends came to 11 bases. The CDR3 extends over 13 amino acids. The CDR3 reads CASSLAGFYEQYV. The CDR3 DNA reads as TGTGCCAGCAGCCTTGCGGGTTTCTACGAGCAGTACGTC.

This clonotype was counted ten times or more. V is TRBV12-3 or TRBV12-4 and J is TRBJ1-3; D is unresolved. Trimming removed 5 bases from V and 8 bases from J, with 7 bases in between. The CDR3 runs 11 residues. The CDR3 spells CASSPGYTIYF. The CDR3 DNA sequence: TGTGCCAGCAGTCCGGGGTACACCATATATTTT.

This clonotype was seen a few times. This chain connects TRBV24-1 to TRBJ2-1; D might be TRBD1 or TRBD2, each matching 7 bases. The CDR3 contains 14 residues. V lost 10 bases, J lost 4 bases, and 16 bases lay in between. The V gene's germline CDR1 is KGHDR and CDR2 SFDVKD. The CDR3 sequence: CATAPGGVYNEQFF. As DNA, the CDR3 is TGTGCCACTGCCCCAGGGGGGGTTTACAATGAGCAGTTCTTC.

This clonotype has a count of ten or more. This chain links TRBV9 with TRBJ1-5, with TRBD1 identical over 8 bases. This CDR3 has 15 residues. The germline V gene encodes CDR1 SGDLS and CDR2 YYNGEE. V gave up 3 bases and J gave up 5 bases; unmatched junction bases: 7. The CDR3 reads CASSAGGRRDQPQHF. In DNA, the CDR3 is TGTGCCAGCAGCGCAGGGGGCAGAAGGGATCAGCCCCAGCATTTT.

This clonotype was detected ten times or more. This chain links TRBV20-1 with TRBJ1-5; D perhaps matches TRBD1 (6 bases). The CDR3 loop spans 14 amino acids. Germline-derived CDR1 and CDR2 are DFQATT and SNEGSKA (reference sequence). V gave up 7 bases and J gave up 3 bases, with 16 bases separating them. The CDR3 is CSVTSGAFNQPQHF. The CDR3 nucleotides are TGCAGTGTTACTTCAGGGGCCTTCAATCAGCCCCAGCATTTT.

This clonotype was found many times. The chain is built from TRBV5-1 and TRBJ1-1, with TRBD1 as a possible D gene (6 bases). The V gene's germline CDR1 is SGHRS and CDR2 YFSETQ. V lost 2 bases and J 6 bases, leaving 14 bases between the germline ends. The CDR3 totals 14 residues. CDR3 nucleotides: TGCGCCAGCAGCTTCGATGTAGGGGGGGCTGAAGCTTTCTTT. Encoded protein: CASSFDVGGAEAFF.

Many counts were recorded for this clonotype. The rearrangement links TRBV12-3 or TRBV12-4 to TRBJ1-4; 8 bases agree with TRBD1. The CDR3 is 16 residues long. J lost 10 bases, V lost 5 bases, and 15 bases had no gene match. The CDR3 DNA sequence: TGTGCCAGCAGTGCGTCACCGGACAGGGTCGAGGGAAAACTGTTTTTT. Encoded protein: CASSASPDRVEGKLFF.

This clonotype has only a few counts. This chain connects TRBV5-1 to TRBJ2-2; 9 nucleotides line up with TRBD1. CDR3 length: 14 amino acids. Germline CDR1 SGHRS, CDR2 YFSETQ. Trimming at V came to 0 bases and at J to 7 bases, leaving 1 base not matched to a gene. CDR3 protein: CASSLDRGRGELFF. The CDR3 DNA reads TGCGCCAGCAGCTTGGACAGGGGGCGCGGGGAGCTGTTTTTT.

The chain recombines TRBV2 with TRBJ1-3; tentative D call: TRBD1 (6 bases). Trimming removed 8 bases at V and 2 bases at J, with 16 bases between. Germline V gives CDR1 SNHLY, CDR2 FYNNEI. The CDR3 runs to 15 residues. The CDR3 is CASGGGLFTGNTIYF. The CDR3, as DNA: TGTGCCAGCGGGGGGGGCCTATTTACTGGAAACACCATATATTTT.

This clonotype has ten or more counts. The chain uses TRBV29-1 and TRBJ2-7, with unresolved D. CDR1 and CDR2 from the germline V gene are SQVTM and ANQGSEA. Trimming shortened V by 4 bases and J by 1 base, and 23 bases separated the two germline ends. This CDR3 contains 17 residues. The CDR3 nucleotides are TGCAGCGTTGTAAGACCACTCAACAAAGGGTTTTCCTACGAGCAGTACTTC. Protein: CSVVRPLNKGFSYEQYF.

This clonotype was seen many times. The chain carries TRBV5-1 and TRBJ2-6; D unclear. The CDR3 contains 15 residues. The V gene lost 4 bases and the J gene lost 0 bases, with 8 bases spanning the gap. Looked up from germline, CDR1 is SGHRS and CDR2 is YFSETQ. The CDR3 DNA reads as TGCGCCAGCAGCATCCAAAGCTCTGGGGCCAACGTCCTGACTTTC. As protein: CASSIQSSGANVLTF.

This clonotype was seen at least ten times. The chain has TRBV5-1 and TRBJ1-1; D possibly corresponds to TRBD1 (5 bases). Germline CDR1 SGHRS, CDR2 YFSETQ. The CDR3 totals 13 residues. V was clipped by 7 bases and J by 4 bases, with 14 bases between them. The CDR3 here is CASGFEGVTEAFF. DNA for the CDR3: TGCGCCAGCGGGTTTGAAGGGGTCACTGAAGCTTTCTTT.

At least ten counts were recorded for this clonotype. This sequence joins TRBV5-1 and TRBJ1-1, with D tentatively TRBD1 (5 bases). Trimming left V 4 bases short and J 1 base short, with 17 bases between. CDR1 is SGHRS, CDR2 YFSETQ, per germline. CDR3 size: 16 residues. The CDR3 here is CASSGQGESKNTEAFF. CDR3 nucleotides: TGCGCCAGCAGCGGCCAGGGTGAATCCAAGAACACTGAAGCTTTCTTT.

This clonotype occurred many times. The rearrangement joins TRBV28 to TRBJ1-1, with TRBD1 matching 8 bases. Trimming cost V 5 bases and J 2 bases; bases outside gene matches: 13. Germline CDR1 and CDR2: MDHEN and SYDVKM. This CDR3 comprises 17 residues. Here the CDR3 DNA reads TGTGCCAGCAGTCCCCTTACTTACAGGGGGGCTAACACTGAAGCTTTCTTT. Translation: CASSPLTYRGANTEAFF.

In this sample, this clonotype turned up many times. The chain combines TRBV20-1 with TRBJ1-6, with TRBD1 identical over 7 bases. Per the germline V gene, CDR1 is DFQATT and CDR2 is SNEGSKA (reference sequence). Losses at the gene ends were 0 bases for V and 5 bases for J; bases not matched to a gene: 16. This CDR3 has 19 residues. CDR3 loop: CSARDNRGQSNLNNSPLHF. For the CDR3, the DNA is TGCAGTGCTAGAGACAATAGGGGGCAGTCCAACCTTAATAATTCACCCCTCCACTTT.

This clonotype was seen repeatedly, ten times or more. The V gene is TRBV9, the J gene TRBJ1-5; D unclear. V was clipped by 0 bases and J by 5 bases, with 12 bases between them. The CDR3 is 15 residues long. Germline assignment: CDR1 SGDLS and CDR2 YYNGEE. The CDR3 is CASSVGVERYQPQHF. Here the CDR3 DNA reads TGTGCCAGCAGCGTAGGTGTCGAGAGATATCAGCCCCAGCATTTT.